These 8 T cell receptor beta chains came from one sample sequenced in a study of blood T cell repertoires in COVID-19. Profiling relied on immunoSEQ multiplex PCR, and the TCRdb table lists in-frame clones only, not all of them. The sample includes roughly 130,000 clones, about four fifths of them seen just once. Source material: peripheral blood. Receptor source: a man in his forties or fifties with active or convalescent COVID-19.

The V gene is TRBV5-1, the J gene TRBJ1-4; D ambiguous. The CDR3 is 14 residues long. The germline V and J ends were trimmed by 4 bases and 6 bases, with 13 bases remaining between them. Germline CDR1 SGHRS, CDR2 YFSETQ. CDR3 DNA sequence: TGCGCCAGCAGCCTACAAGGAGTGGATGAAAAACTGTTTTTT. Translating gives CASSLQGVDEKLFF. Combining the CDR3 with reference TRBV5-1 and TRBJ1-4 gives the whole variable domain KAGVTQTPRYLIKTRGQQVTLSCSPISGHRSVSWYQQTPGQGLQFLFEYFSETQRNKGNFPGRFSGRQFSNSRSEMNVSTLELGDSALYLCASSLQGVDEKLFFGSGTQLSVL.

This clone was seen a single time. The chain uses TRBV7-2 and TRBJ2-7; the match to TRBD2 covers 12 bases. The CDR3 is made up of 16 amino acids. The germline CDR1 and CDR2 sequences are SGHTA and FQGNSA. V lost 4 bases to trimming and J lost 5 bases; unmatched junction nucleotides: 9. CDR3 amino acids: CASSSAPTSGGDEQYF. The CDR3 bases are TGTGCCAGCAGCTCCGCCCCGACTAGCGGGGGCGACGAGCAGTACTTC.

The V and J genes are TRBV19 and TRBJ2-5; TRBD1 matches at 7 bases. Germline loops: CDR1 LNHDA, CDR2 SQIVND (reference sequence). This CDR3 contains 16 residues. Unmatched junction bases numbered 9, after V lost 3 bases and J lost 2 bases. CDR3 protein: CASSILGGQLQETQYF. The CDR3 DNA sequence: TGTGCCAGTAGTATCCTAGGGGGACAGCTACAAGAGACCCAGTACTTC. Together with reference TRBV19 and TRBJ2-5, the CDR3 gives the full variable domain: DGGITQSPKYLFRKEGQNVTLSCEQNLNHDAMYWYRQDPGQGLRLIYYSQIVNDFQKGDIAEGYSVSREKKESFPLTVTSAQKNPTAFYLCASSILGGQLQETQYFGPGTRLLVL.

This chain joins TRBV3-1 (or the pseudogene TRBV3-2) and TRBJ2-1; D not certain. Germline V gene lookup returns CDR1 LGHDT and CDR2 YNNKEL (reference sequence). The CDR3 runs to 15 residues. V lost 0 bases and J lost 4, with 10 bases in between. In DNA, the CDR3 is TGTGCCAGCAGCCAAGATTGGGCCCGATACAATGAGCAGTTCTTC. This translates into CASSQDWARYNEQFF.

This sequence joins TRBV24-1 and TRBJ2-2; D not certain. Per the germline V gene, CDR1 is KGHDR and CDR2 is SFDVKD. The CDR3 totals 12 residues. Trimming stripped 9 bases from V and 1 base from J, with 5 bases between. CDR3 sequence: CATSENTGELFF. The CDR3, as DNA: TGTGCCACCTCAGAGAACACCGGGGAGCTGTTTTTT.

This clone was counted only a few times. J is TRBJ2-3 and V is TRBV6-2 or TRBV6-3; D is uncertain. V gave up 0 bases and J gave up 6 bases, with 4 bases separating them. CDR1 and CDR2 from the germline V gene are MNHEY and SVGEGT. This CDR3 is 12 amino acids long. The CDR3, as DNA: TGTGCCAGCAGTTACTCTAGCGATACGCAGTATTTT. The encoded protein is CASSYSSDTQYF.

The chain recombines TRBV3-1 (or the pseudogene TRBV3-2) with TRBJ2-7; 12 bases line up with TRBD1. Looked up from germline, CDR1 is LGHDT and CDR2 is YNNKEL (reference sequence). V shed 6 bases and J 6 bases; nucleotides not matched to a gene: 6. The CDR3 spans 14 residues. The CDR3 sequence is CASRTGTGGTEQYF. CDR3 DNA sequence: TGTGCCAGCAGGACCGGGACAGGGGGCACCGAGCAGTACTTC.

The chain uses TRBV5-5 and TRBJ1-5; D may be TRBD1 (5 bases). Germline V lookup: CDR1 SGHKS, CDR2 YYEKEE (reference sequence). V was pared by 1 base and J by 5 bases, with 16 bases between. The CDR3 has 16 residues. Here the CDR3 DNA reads TGTGCCAGCAGCTTGCGGCCCAGAGGGGACTATCAGCCCCAGCATTTT. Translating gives CASSLRPRGDYQPQHF. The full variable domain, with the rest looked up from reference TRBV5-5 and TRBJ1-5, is DAGVTQSPTHLIKTRGQQVTLRCSPISGHKSVSWYQQVLGQGPQFIFQYYEKEERGRGNFPDRFSARQFPNYSSELNVNALLLGDSALYLCASSLRPRGDYQPQHFGDGTRLSIL.